Presented here are 21 T cell receptor beta chains from one specimen sequenced in a study of blood T cell repertoires in COVID-19. The protocol was immunoSEQ multiplex PCR, while the TCRdb copy is restricted to in-frame clones and leaves out a portion. Here the sample spans roughly 170,000 clones, approximately 84% being singletons. Input material: PBMCs or T cells enriched from blood (not recorded which). Receptor source: a woman aged 40-49 years with acute COVID-19.

The table lists this clone with a few counts. The chain combines TRBV2 with TRBJ2-1; D not resolved. The germline CDR1 and CDR2 sequences are SNHLY and FYNNEI. CDR3 size: 11 residues. Trimming took off 5 bases at V and 7 bases at J, with 6 bases between the two ends. This CDR3 reads CASSFRNEQFF. CDR3 nucleotide sequence: TGTGCCAGCAGTTTCAGGAATGAGCAGTTCTTC.

The chain joins TRBV29-1 to TRBJ1-3, with a tentative D call TRBD1 (5 bases). The CDR3 totals 13 residues. In germline, CDR1 is SQVTM, CDR2 ANQGSEA. V dropped 1 base and J dropped 4 bases, with 8 bases sitting between them. CDR3 DNA sequence: TGCAGCGTTGAAGTAGGGGCAGGAAACACCATATATTTT. It specifies CSVEVGAGNTIYF. Looking up the rest from reference TRBV29-1 and TRBJ1-3 gives the full variable domain: SAVISQKPSRDICQRGTSLTIQCQVDSQVTMMFWYRQQPGQSLTLIATANQGSEATYESGFVIDKFPISRPNLTFSTLTVSNMSPEDSSIYLCSVEVGAGNTIYFGEGSWLTVV.

In nucleotides, the CDR3 is TGTGCCAGCAGCCAACTAGGTGTGGAGACCCAGTACTTC. Translating gives CASSQLGVETQYF. The chain carries TRBV3-1 (or the pseudogene TRBV3-2) and TRBJ2-5; D remains unclear. The length of the CDR3 is 13 residues. Trimming removed 2 bases at V and 5 bases at J, with 9 bases between. CDR1 is LGHDT and CDR2 is YNNKEL in the germline V gene (reference sequence).

The V call is TRBV5-4, the J call TRBJ1-1; D might be TRBD1 (6 bases). Germline loops: CDR1 SGHNT, CDR2 YYREEE (reference sequence). This CDR3 has 14 amino acids. Deletions cut 2 bases from V and 2 bases from J, with 10 bases between. DNA for the CDR3: TGTGCCAGCAGCTTAAGGACAGCAAACACTGAAGCTTTCTTT. The encoded protein is CASSLRTANTEAFF.

The chain recombines TRBV10-1 with TRBJ2-3; 8 positions agree with TRBD2. Germline CDR1 WNHNN, CDR2 SYGVQD (reference sequence). V lost 5 bases to trimming and J lost 10 bases; unmatched junction nucleotides: 11. The CDR3 extends over 14 amino acids. CDR3 protein: CASSLAGPSKAQYF. The CDR3 DNA follows: TGCGCCAGCAGTTTAGCGGGGCCCAGCAAGGCGCAGTATTTT.

The CDR3 loop reads CASSLVWRNNEQFF. As DNA, the CDR3 is TGTGCCAGCAGCTTAGTTTGGAGAAACAATGAGCAGTTCTTC. The chain links TRBV7-2 to TRBJ2-1; D ambiguous. Looked up from germline, CDR1 is SGHTA and CDR2 is FQGNSA. The CDR3 extends over 14 amino acids. V was trimmed by 1 base and J by 5 bases, leaving 9 bases between them.

Of note for this clone: At one boundary the junction diverges from the germline segment, which might be a read error. This sequence joins TRBV7-7 and TRBJ2-5; D possibly corresponds to TRBD2 (7 bases). Per the germline V gene, CDR1 is SSHAT and CDR2 is FNYEAQ (reference sequence). The CDR3 runs to 15 residues. CDR3 sequence: CASSLGGTTQETQYF. CDR3 sequence (DNA): TGTGCTAGCAGCTTAGGGGGGACTACCCAAGAGACCCAGTACTTC.

This clone was found once. This sequence joins TRBV5-1 and TRBJ2-3; D is perhaps TRBD2 (5 bases). The CDR3 is 15 residues long. Trimming stripped 3 bases from V and 0 bases from J, with 11 bases between. Germline V lookup: CDR1 SGHRS, CDR2 YFSETQ. In DNA form, the CDR3 reads TGCGCCAGCAGCTCCGGACTCCTAAGCACAGATACGCAGTATTTT. This gives the protein CASSSGLLSTDTQYF. The full variable domain, its missing parts supplied by reference TRBV5-1 and TRBJ2-3, is KAGVTQTPRYLIKTRGQQVTLSCSPISGHRSVSWYQQTPGQGLQFLFEYFSETQRNKGNFPGRFSGRQFSNSRSEMNVSTLELGDSALYLCASSSGLLSTDTQYFGPGTRLTVL.

The chain couples TRBV9 to TRBJ2-3; 11 bases map to TRBD2. The CDR3 runs 17 residues. Germline CDR1 is SGDLS and CDR2 is YYNGEE. The V segment lost 4 bases and the J segment 3 bases; nucleotides outside the gene matches: 10. CDR3 amino acids: CASSSTTSGRGTDTQYF. CDR3 nucleotides: TGTGCCAGCAGCTCCACTACTAGCGGGAGAGGGACAGATACGCAGTATTTT.

This chain joins TRBV2 and TRBJ2-1, with D tentatively TRBD1 (5 bases). Deletions cut 8 bases from V and 7 bases from J, with 15 bases between. This CDR3 has 13 amino acids. The V gene's germline CDR1 is SNHLY and CDR2 FYNNEI. The CDR3 loop is CASSLAGWNEQFF. The CDR3 region has the DNA TGTGCCAGCTCCTTGGCAGGGTGGAATGAGCAGTTCTTC. Based on the CDR3 plus reference TRBV2 and TRBJ2-1, the full variable domain is EPEVTQTPSHQVTQMGQEVILRCVPISNHLYFYWYRQILGQKVEFLVSFYNNEISEKSEIFDDQFSVERPDGSNFTLKIRSTKLEDSAMYFCASSLAGWNEQFFGPGTRLTVL.

The chain recombines TRBV25-1 with TRBJ2-3; D possibly corresponds to TRBD1 (6 bases). This CDR3 region has 15 residues. The ends were cut back, 4 bases at V and 3 bases at J, with 14 bases in the middle. CDR1 and CDR2 (germline): MGHDK, SYGVNS. The CDR3 coding sequence is TGTGCCAGCAGTGGCAGGGGTCATTTTACAGATACGCAGTATTTT. Amino acids: CASSGRGHFTDTQYF.

This chain links TRBV4-1 with TRBJ2-7; 9 bases are a match to TRBD2. This CDR3 region has 16 residues. The germline gives CDR1 MGHRA, CDR2 YSYEKL. Losses at the gene ends were 0 bases for V and 2 bases for J; bases not matched to a gene: 5. CDR3 region: CASSQEVASGAYEQYF. DNA of the CDR3: TGCGCCAGCAGCCAAGAAGTCGCTAGCGGGGCCTACGAGCAGTACTTC.

The chain uses TRBV30 and TRBJ1-1, with a possible D match to TRBD1 (5 bases). The CDR3 runs to 11 residues. Deletions cut 4 bases from V and 3 bases from J, with 6 bases between. Germline V gives CDR1 GTSNPN, CDR2 SVGIG (reference sequence). CDR3 in amino acids: CAWIGDTEAFF. In nucleotides, the CDR3 is TGTGCCTGGATAGGGGACACTGAAGCTTTCTTT.

This chain links TRBV4-1 with TRBJ1-2; TRBD1 is a possible D gene (6 bases). The CDR3 consists of 14 residues. Trimming removed 4 bases from V and 2 bases from J, with 11 bases in between. Germline V gene data show CDR1 as MGHRA and CDR2 as YSYEKL. The DNA of the CDR3 is TGCGCCAGCAGCCCCGGGACACAAAACTATGGCTACACCTTC. It is translated as CASSPGTQNYGYTF.

This chain joins TRBV6-5 and TRBJ2-1; TRBD2 agrees at 8 bases. The CDR3 loop spans 14 amino acids. Germline V gene lookup returns CDR1 MNHEY and CDR2 SVGAGI. The junction had 8 bases not matched to a gene; V was cut back by 7 bases and J by 6 bases. The CDR3 here is CASNRAGAANEQFF. As DNA, the CDR3 is TGTGCCAGCAATCGAGCGGGAGCAGCCAATGAGCAGTTCTTC.

The chain links TRBV25-1 to TRBJ1-1; D unclear. This CDR3 has 13 residues. The ends were cut back, 5 bases at V and 6 bases at J, with 13 bases in the middle. Germline-derived CDR1 and CDR2 are MGHDK and SYGVNS. The CDR3 region is CASSWGGLPEAFF. The DNA for the CDR3 is TGTGCCAGCAGTTGGGGAGGGTTACCTGAAGCTTTCTTT.

V is TRBV9 and J is TRBJ2-3, with a tentative D call TRBD2 (5 bases). With 3 bases removed from V and 2 bases from J, the gap between germline ends came to 13 bases. This CDR3 has 15 amino acids. Per germline, CDR1 SGDLS and CDR2 YYNGEE. CDR3 residues: CASSESGPFTDTQYF. CDR3 bases: TGTGCCAGCAGCGAGAGCGGACCTTTCACAGATACGCAGTATTTT.

The chain couples TRBV10-1 to TRBJ1-2; TRBD1 matches 10 bases. This CDR3 spans 16 amino acids. Per germline, CDR1 WNHNN and CDR2 SYGVQD (reference sequence). V dropped 5 bases and J dropped 0; count of bases not matched to a gene: 6. The CDR3 reads CASSLPGQGTNYGYTF. As DNA, the CDR3 is TGCGCCAGCAGTCTCCCGGGACAGGGGACTAACTATGGCTACACCTTC.

This clone was observed a handful of times. The V and J genes are TRBV5-4 and TRBJ2-1, with 10 bases matching TRBD2. The CDR3 runs to 15 residues. Germline CDR1 is SGHNT and CDR2 is YYREEE (reference sequence). V trimming: 3 bases; J trimming: 6 bases; junction bases outside the gene matches: 6. The CDR3 DNA reads as TGTGCCAGCAGCTCGGTACTAGCGGGGATCAATGAGCAGTTCTTC. Its translation: CASSSVLAGINEQFF.

This rearrangement joins TRBV5-4 to TRBJ2-5; TRBD1 might be the D (6 bases). Trimming left V 3 bases short and J 5 bases short, with 17 bases between. The CDR3 extends over 15 amino acids. Germline V gene data show CDR1 as SGHNT and CDR2 as YYREEE (reference sequence). In DNA, the CDR3 is TGTGCCAGCAGCTCCCAGGCAGGGGATCTGGAGACCCAGTACTTC. Its protein is CASSSQAGDLETQYF.

The chain couples TRBV7-9 to TRBJ1-2; 7 nucleotides agree with TRBD1. Germline trimming cut 2 bases from V and 2 bases from J; bases unmatched to any gene: 11. This CDR3 is built from 17 residues. In germline, CDR1 is SEHNR, CDR2 FQNEAQ (reference sequence). The CDR3 region has the DNA TGTGCCAGCAGCTTAACGCCGGGACAGACAGAGAACTATGGCTACACCTTC. Translated: CASSLTPGQTENYGYTF.